The 17 T cell receptor beta chains presented below share a single source sample, sequenced in a study of T cells in Graves' hyperthyroidism and ophthalmopathy. RNA transcripts gave rise to amplified TCR beta CDR3 regions. Primed by the HTBI set, a first-round RT-PCR was run on the TCR CDR3. TCRdb redid the calling of the multiplex PCR reads with MiXCR, one entry per CDR3 protein. The sample lists about 300,000 distinct CDR3 sequences; approximately 16% were seen once. Sequencing used blood. The receptors were sampled from a man aged 25-45 years with Graves' hyperthyroidism.

This clonotype was recorded many times. The chain has TRBV30 and TRBJ2-6; D ambiguous. Germline V CDR1 and CDR2: GTSNPN, SVGIG (reference sequence). Trimming removed 5 bases from V and 0 bases from J, with 8 bases in between. The CDR3 consists of 14 residues. The DNA for the CDR3 is TGTGCCTGGGAAGACGGCTCTGGGGCCAACGTCCTGACTTTC. It translates to CAWEDGSGANVLTF.

This clonotype was picked up many times. The V gene is TRBV5-1, the J gene TRBJ2-1; the match to TRBD1 covers 7 bases. CDR1 and CDR2 from the germline V gene are SGHRS and YFSETQ. With V trimmed by 0 bases and J by 6 bases, 6 bases remained unmatched. The CDR3 is made up of 15 amino acids. The CDR3 is CASSLVGQRVNEQFF. The DNA of the CDR3 is TGCGCCAGCAGCTTGGTGGGACAGAGAGTCAATGAGCAGTTCTTC.

The rearrangement links TRBV4-1 to TRBJ2-7, with no clear D. Trimming cost V 0 bases and J 4 bases, with 10 bases left between them. This CDR3 has 14 residues. The germline gives CDR1 MGHRA, CDR2 YSYEKL. CDR3 DNA sequence: TGCGCCAGCAGCCAAGATGCAGTAGGTTACGAGCAGTACTTC. It yields the protein CASSQDAVGYEQYF.

The table lists this clonotype with many counts. The chain joins TRBV18 to TRBJ2-7; a possible D gene is TRBD2 (6 bases). Between the trimmed V and J ends, which lost 2 bases and 0 bases, there was a span of 11 bases. Germline values: CDR1 KGHSH, CDR2 LQKENI. This CDR3 spans 15 amino acids. CDR3 sequence: CASSPNSGSSYEQYF. CDR3 sequence (DNA): TGTGCCAGCTCACCAAATTCCGGGAGCTCCTACGAGCAGTACTTC. Drawing the rest from reference TRBV18 and TRBJ2-7, the complete variable domain is NAGVMQNPRHLVRRRGQEARLRCSPMKGHSHVYWYRQLPEEGLKFMVYLQKENIIDESGMPKERFSAEFPKEGPSILRIQQVVRGDSAAYFCASSPNSGSSYEQYFGPGTRLTVT.

The rearrangement joins TRBV4-2 to TRBJ2-3, with TRBD2 identical over 10 bases. J lost 5 bases, V lost 1 base, and 6 bases had no gene match. Germline CDR1 reads LGHNA; CDR2 reads YNFKEQ. CDR3 length: 16 amino acids. The CDR3 DNA follows: TGTGCCAGCAGCCAAGTTTCTAGCGGGAGTTTAGATACGCAGTATTTT. Translating gives CASSQVSSGSLDTQYF.

This clonotype was counted ten times or more. This sequence joins TRBV7-3 and TRBJ1-1, with a possible D match to TRBD1 (5 bases). Germline CDR1 reads SGHTA; CDR2 reads FQGTGA. Trimming took off 3 bases at V and 4 bases at J, with 9 bases between the two ends. CDR3 length: 13 residues. The CDR3 sequence: CASSFRDGTEAFF. DNA for the CDR3: TGTGCCAGCAGCTTCCGGGACGGCACTGAAGCTTTCTTT.

This clonotype showed up many times. This chain uses TRBV6-1 with TRBJ1-1; weak D call: TRBD1 (5 bases). The CDR3 extends over 13 amino acids. V was shortened by 7 bases and J by 1 base, with 10 bases between the two germline ends. CDR1 MNHNS and CDR2 SASEGT come from the germline V gene. CDR3 in amino acids: CASTQTENTEAFF. As DNA, the CDR3 is TGTGCCAGCACTCAGACAGAGAACACTGAAGCTTTCTTT.

This clonotype was counted many times. The V gene is TRBV6-1, the J gene TRBJ2-3; D ambiguous. The CDR3 runs to 11 residues. Trimming removed 5 bases from V and 6 bases from J, with 6 bases in between. CDR1 and CDR2 (germline): MNHNS, SASEGT. CDR3 sequence reads: CASSYGDTQYF. CDR3 DNA: TGTGCCAGCAGTTACGGGGATACGCAGTATTTT.

This clonotype was counted at least ten times. This chain uses TRBV7-2 with TRBJ1-2; D is ambiguous. Trimming left V 1 base short and J 8 bases short, with 11 bases between. In germline, CDR1 is SGHTA, CDR2 FQGNSA. This CDR3 is 13 amino acids long. The CDR3 sequence is CASSLDGRLGYTF. The CDR3 DNA reads TGTGCCAGCAGCTTAGATGGCCGTCTGGGCTACACCTTC.

The V call is TRBV7-9, the J call TRBJ2-7; unclear D gene. Trimming took 0 bases from V and 2 from J, leaving 5 bases between them. The CDR3 runs 13 residues. Germline CDR1 SEHNR, CDR2 FQNEAQ (reference sequence). The CDR3 loop is CASSLAVAYEQYF. The CDR3 DNA sequence: TGTGCCAGCAGCTTAGCGGTCGCCTACGAGCAGTACTTC. Looking up the rest from reference TRBV7-9 and TRBJ2-7 gives the full variable domain: DTGVSQNPRHKITKRGQNVTFRCDPISEHNRLYWYRQTLGQGPEFLTYFQNEAQLEKSRLLSDRFSAERPKGSFSTLEIQRTEQGDSAMYLCASSLAVAYEQYFGPGTRLTVT.

This clonotype was observed at least ten times. The chain uses TRBV11-3 and TRBJ2-3; no clear D. Between the trimmed V and J ends, which lost 3 bases and 0 bases, there was a span of 10 bases. Germline V CDR1 and CDR2: SGHNT, YENEEA. CDR3 length: 15 amino acids. This CDR3 is CASSFGGQSTDTQYF. In nucleotides, the CDR3 is TGTGCCAGCAGCTTTGGTGGGCAGAGCACAGATACGCAGTATTTT.

This clonotype was observed at least ten times. The chain recombines TRBV27 with TRBJ1-2, with TRBD1 as a possible D gene (5 bases). This CDR3 contains 12 residues. V lost 8 bases and J 6 bases, leaving 13 bases between the germline ends. Germline CDR1 reads MNHEY; CDR2 reads SMNVEV (reference sequence). The CDR3 sequence: CASRDLSHGYTF. CDR3 coding DNA: TGTGCCAGCCGGGACCTTAGTCATGGCTACACCTTC.

At least ten counts were recorded for this clonotype. The chain has TRBV28 and TRBJ1-1; 7 bases map to TRBD1. The CDR3 is 15 residues long. V gave up 5 bases and J gave up 3 bases; unmatched junction bases: 9. Germline CDR1 is MDHEN and CDR2 is SYDVKM. The CDR3 bases are TGTGCCAGCAGTCAAGAGGGGGCTAGGGACACTGAAGCTTTCTTT. This codes for CASSQEGARDTEAFF.

The rearrangement links TRBV27 to TRBJ1-2; no clear D gene. Trimming took off 5 bases at V and 3 bases at J, with 16 bases between the two ends. Germline CDR1 is MNHEY and CDR2 is SMNVEV (reference sequence). The CDR3 extends over 15 amino acids. CDR3 region: CASSESGRRHYGYTF. CDR3 bases: TGTGCCAGCAGTGAGTCCGGACGGCGACACTATGGCTACACCTTC.

The table lists this clonotype with a few counts. This sequence joins TRBV24-1 and TRBJ2-5; 12 positions match TRBD1. The CDR3 contains 16 residues. Trimming cost V 4 bases and J 5 bases; bases outside gene matches: 7. Germline V gives CDR1 KGHDR, CDR2 SFDVKD. CDR3 DNA: TGTGCCACCAGTGACCCGGGACAGGGGGCGAGGGAGACCCAGTACTTC. Translation: CATSDPGQGARETQYF.

This clonotype was detected ten times or more. The rearrangement links TRBV12-3 or TRBV12-4 to TRBJ2-3, with D perhaps matching TRBD2 (5 bases). The CDR3 is 19 residues long. The V end lost 3 bases, the J end lost 3 bases, and 25 bases lay between the germline ends. The CDR3 DNA reads as TGTGCCAGCAGTTTCTCTAGACGAAAAGGAGGCTTTCTTACAGATACGCAGTATTTT. Amino acid sequence: CASSFSRRKGGFLTDTQYF.

This clonotype was counted a few times. This chain connects TRBV11-2 to TRBJ1-2; D perhaps matches TRBD1 (5 bases). V was pared by 7 bases and J by 6 bases, with 18 bases between. The CDR3 spans 14 residues. In germline, CDR1 is SGHAT, CDR2 FQNNGV. CDR3 in DNA: TGTGCCAGCAAGGGGAGGGGATTTATGAATGGCTACACCTTC. Translating it yields CASKGRGFMNGYTF.